This is a list of T cell receptor beta chains from one sample in a study of T cell responses to AZD1222 COVID-19 vaccine. The assay was immunoSEQ multiplex PCR, and TCRdb's table has in-frame clones only and misses some. Among some 150,000 clones, approximately 78% were seen once, and the ten largest hold around 4.1%. This specimen was peripheral blood, taken on day 0 of MenACWY control vaccination. These receptors all come from an adult in good health. CDR3s include the opening cysteine and the closing phenylalanine or tryptophan. Each record gives: J gene, V gene, clone size, D gene, CDR3 protein, CDR3 DNA. D genes are given only for firm matches. Size tells how often a clone was seen (once, few, many) or the class of an expanded clone, and some rows leave it out.

>TRBJ2-7|TRBV7-9|-|-
CASSPTGPYYEQYF
TGTGCCAGCAGCCCTACGGGGCCCTACTACGAGCAGTACTTC
>TRBJ1-4|TRBV28|-|-
CASSSGTTEKLFF
TGTGCCAGCAGTTCGGGGACGACTGAAAAACTGTTTTTT
>TRBJ1-4|TRBV5-4|-|-
CASSLGTTGNEKLFF
TGTGCCAGCAGCTTGGGGACCACAGGGAATGAAAAACTGTTTTTT
>TRBJ2-7|TRBV5-1|-|TRBD2
CASSPGTSGGEQYF
TGCGCCAGCAGCCCCGGGACTAGCGGCGGGGAGCAGTACTTC
>TRBJ1-6|TRBV13|-|-
CASSFNSYNSPLHF
TGTGCCAGCAGCTTTAACAGTTATAATTCACCCCTCCACTTT
>TRBJ2-2|TRBV24-1|few|TRBD1
CATRDRAGELFF
TGTGCCACCAGAGACAGGGCAGGGGAGCTGTTTTTT
>TRBJ1-2|TRBV21-1|-|-
CASSKDPGEGPGYTF
TGTGCCAGCAGCAAAGACCCAGGGGAAGGACCTGGCTACACCTTC
>TRBJ2-2|TRBV2|-|-
CASSEENFTGELFF
TGTGCCAGCAGTGAAGAGAACTTCACCGGGGAGCTGTTTTTT
>TRBJ2-7|TRBV5-6|-|-
CASSQKGLTYEQYF
TGTGCCAGCAGCCAGAAGGGACTGACCTACGAGCAGTACTTC
>TRBJ2-1|TRBV21-1|-|-
CASSDLAGGCHSYNEQFF
TGTGCCAGCAGTGACCTAGCGGGGGGGTGTCACTCCTACAATGAGCAGTTCTTC
>TRBJ2-3|TRBV6-5|once|TRBD2
CASSLAGGTDTQYF
TGTGCCAGCAGTTTGGCGGGGGGAACAGATACGCAGTATTTT
>TRBJ2-2|TRBV5-1|-|-
CASSLATVGSGELFF
TGCGCCAGCAGCTTGGCCACCGTAGGCAGCGGGGAGCTGTTTTTT
>TRBJ2-1|TRBV5-4|-|-
CASSSDYPPGEQFF
TGTGCCAGCAGCTCGGACTACCCACCCGGTGAGCAGTTCTTC
>TRBJ1-6|TRBV6-6|-|-
CASSPGQYSYNSPLHF
TGTGCCAGCAGTCCCGGACAGTATTCCTATAATTCACCCCTCCACTTT
>TRBJ1-4|TRBV2|-|-
CASSRSGEKLFF
TGTGCCAGCAGTAGGTCAGGTGAAAAACTGTTTTTT
>TRBJ1-4|TRBV4-1|-|-
CASSPGASDEKLFF
TGCGCCAGCAGCCCGGGGGCCTCTGACGAAAAACTGTTTTTT